What follows are 20 T cell receptor beta chains derived from one specimen sequenced in a study of OX40 agonist ivuxolimab in advanced cancers. This table comes from immunoSEQ multiplex PCR, and its TCRdb copy is limited to in-frame clones, with some not included. The table has about 55,000 clones, under 85% seen once; the top ten hold approximately 6%. The sequencing used CD4+ or CD8+ T cells sorted from blood, collected in a trial of the OX40 agonist ivuxolimab. The origin of the receptors is an adult with an advanced solid tumor such as melanoma, head and neck, liver or kidney cancer.

J is TRBJ1-3 and V is TRBV7-2, with D possibly TRBD1 on 5 matching bases. Between the trimmed V and J ends, which lost 8 bases and 4 bases, there was a span of 12 bases. Germline lookup yields CDR1 SGHTA and CDR2 FQGNSA. The CDR3 contains 13 residues. The CDR3 here is CASSSGGGNTIYF. As DNA, the CDR3 is TGTGCCAGCTCTTCGGGGGGAGGAAACACCATATATTTT. The full variable domain, in which reference TRBV7-2 and TRBJ1-3 provide the parts outside the CDR3, is GAGVSQSPSNKVTEKGKDVELRCDPISGHTALYWYRQSLGQGLEFLIYFQGNSAPDKSGLPSDRFSAERTGGSVSTLTIQRTQQEDSAVYLCASSSGGGNTIYFGEGSWLTVV.

The chain employs TRBV11-2 and TRBJ1-6; D not certain. There are 17 residues in the CDR3. The germline CDR1 and CDR2 sequences are SGHAT and FQNNGV. With 0 bases removed from V and 10 bases from J, the gap between germline ends came to 19 bases. Here the CDR3 reads CASSLDGEGTYRSPLHF. CDR3 DNA: TGTGCCAGCAGCTTAGATGGCGAGGGTACCTATAGGTCACCCCTCCACTTT. Full variable domain (missing parts from reference TRBV11-2 and TRBJ1-6): EAGVAQSPRYKIIEKRQSVAFWCNPISGHATLYWYQQILGQGPKLLIQFQNNGVVDDSQLPKDRFSAERLKGVDSTLKIQPAKLEDSAVYLCASSLDGEGTYRSPLHFGNGTRLTVT.

CDR3 sequence reads: CASSQGPAGGKETQYF. The CDR3 DNA sequence: TGCGCCAGCAGCCAAGGTCCAGCGGGAGGGAAGGAGACCCAGTACTTC. V gene TRBV4-1 combines with J gene TRBJ2-5, with 10 bases identical to TRBD2. The CDR3 extends over 16 amino acids. Trimming cost V 1 base and J 5 bases; bases outside gene matches: 7. Germline lookup yields CDR1 MGHRA and CDR2 YSYEKL.

This rearrangement joins TRBV6-5 to TRBJ2-2, with D possibly matching TRBD1 (6 bases). Germline V gives CDR1 MNHEY, CDR2 SVGAGI. The CDR3 loop spans 13 amino acids. Trimming pared 8 bases from V and 6 bases from J, leaving 13 bases between. Here the CDR3 reads CASWAGAAGELFF. CDR3 in DNA: TGTGCCAGCTGGGCAGGGGCAGCCGGGGAGCTGTTTTTT.

This clone has more than one count but fewer than ten. V and J are TRBV18 and TRBJ1-4; D is undetermined. V lost 3 bases, J lost 7 bases, and 15 bases lay in between. CDR1 KGHSH and CDR2 LQKENI come from the germline V gene. This CDR3 spans 15 amino acids. CDR3 coding DNA: TGTGCCAGCTCACCCGGTGCGGGTCGTGGTGAAAAACTGTTTTTT. Translation: CASSPGAGRGEKLFF.

J is TRBJ1-4 and V is TRBV7-9; D uncertain. Germline V gene data show CDR1 as SEHNR and CDR2 as FQNEAQ (reference sequence). The CDR3 runs 12 residues. The V gene lost 4 bases and the J gene lost 8 bases, with 8 bases spanning the gap. The CDR3 coding sequence is TGTGCCAGCAGCTCCGGCGGCGAAAAACTGTTTTTT. Residues: CASSSGGEKLFF.

The chain is built from TRBV5-4 and TRBJ2-3; 7 nucleotides align to TRBD1. This CDR3 region has 15 residues. With 3 bases clipped from V and 0 bases from J, the junction kept 4 bases outside the gene matches. CDR1 SGHNT and CDR2 YYREEE come from the germline V gene (reference sequence). The CDR3 reads CASSSRQGSTDTQYF. The CDR3 nucleotides read TGTGCCAGCAGCTCGCGACAGGGTAGCACAGATACGCAGTATTTT.

The chain joins TRBV2 to TRBJ1-2, with D hard to call. With 6 bases removed from V and 2 bases from J, the gap between germline ends came to 7 bases. Germline lookup yields CDR1 SNHLY and CDR2 FYNNEI. The CDR3 covers 12 residues. CDR3 nucleotides: TGTGCCAGCAGACAGACGAACTATGGCTACACCTTC. Its protein product is CASRQTNYGYTF.

The rearrangement links TRBV7-6 to TRBJ1-3; D is undetermined. CDR3 length equals 15 residues. Looked up from germline, CDR1 is SGHVS and CDR2 is FNYEAQ. The V end was cut by 1 base, the J end by 0 bases, with 7 bases between. In nucleotides, the CDR3 is TGTGCCAGCAGCTTAGGACGGAACTCTGGAAACACCATATATTTT. It encodes CASSLGRNSGNTIYF.

The gene calls are TRBV28 and TRBJ1-1; D uncertain. The CDR3 totals 13 residues. V lost 6 bases and J lost 1, with 9 bases in between. CDR1 MDHEN and CDR2 SYDVKM come from the germline V gene. The CDR3 region is CASRSTKNTEAFF. CDR3 nucleotides: TGTGCCAGCAGGTCTACCAAGAACACTGAAGCTTTCTTT. Based on the CDR3 plus reference TRBV28 and TRBJ1-1, the full variable domain is DVKVTQSSRYLVKRTGEKVFLECVQDMDHENMFWYRQDPGLGLRLIYFSYDVKMKEKGDIPEGYSVSREKKERFSLILESASTNQTSMYLCASRSTKNTEAFFGQGTRLTVV.

The chain employs TRBV27 and TRBJ1-5; a weak D match, TRBD1 (5 bases). CDR1 is MNHEY and CDR2 is SMNVEV in the germline V gene (reference sequence). The CDR3 covers 18 residues. V gave up 5 bases and J gave up 0 bases, with 20 bases separating them. Here the CDR3 reads CASSVTVVKSYSNQPQHF. The DNA of the CDR3 is TGTGCCAGCAGTGTGACAGTCGTTAAAAGTTATAGCAATCAGCCCCAGCATTTT.

The chain joins TRBV5-1 to TRBJ2-2; 8 bases are shared with TRBD2. Germline CDR1 reads SGHRS; CDR2 reads YFSETQ. Losses at the gene ends were 4 bases for V and 7 bases for J; bases not matched to a gene: 9. The CDR3 has 15 residues. CDR3 nucleotides: TGCGCCAGCAGCCTCGGGGGGGCGGTACTCGGGGAGCTGTTTTTT. As protein: CASSLGGAVLGELFF.

The chain couples TRBV27 to TRBJ2-1; D is unresolved. The CDR3 has 15 residues. The ends were cut back, 5 bases at V and 6 bases at J, with 17 bases in the middle. Germline CDR1 is MNHEY and CDR2 is SMNVEV (reference sequence). CDR3: CASSAPTSRSNEQFF. The CDR3 region has the DNA TGTGCCAGCAGTGCCCCTACCAGCCGATCCAATGAGCAGTTCTTC.

The chain recombines TRBV7-9 with TRBJ2-2; D not resolved. The germline gives CDR1 SEHNR, CDR2 FQNEAQ (reference sequence). The ends were cut back, 5 bases at V and 1 base at J, with 5 bases in the middle. This CDR3 is 13 amino acids long. In DNA form, the CDR3 reads TGTGCCAGCAGCAGTAGGAACACCGGGGAGCTGTTTTTT. Translation: CASSSRNTGELFF.

J is TRBJ2-3 and V is TRBV5-1; TRBD1 is a possible D gene (6 bases). CDR3 size: 15 residues. V was cut by 2 bases and J by 5 bases, with 15 bases left in between. Germline V gives CDR1 SGHRS, CDR2 YFSETQ. The CDR3 DNA follows: TGCGCCAGCAGCTTAGGCGACAGGTTCCAAGATACGCAGTATTTT. Protein sequence: CASSLGDRFQDTQYF.

V gene TRBV27 combines with J gene TRBJ2-1; a weak D match, TRBD2 (5 bases). CDR3 length: 13 residues. Between the trimmed V and J ends, which lost 3 bases and 11 bases, there was a span of 14 bases. Looked up from germline, CDR1 is MNHEY and CDR2 is SMNVEV (reference sequence). CDR3 coding DNA: TGTGCCAGCAGTTTCCATTGGACTGGGCAGCAGTTCTTC. Translating it yields CASSFHWTGQQFF.

This clone has a handful of counts. This rearrangement joins TRBV7-6 to TRBJ2-6, with TRBD2 identical over 7 bases. The germline gives CDR1 SGHVS, CDR2 FNYEAQ. The CDR3 spans 16 residues. Germline trimming cut 5 bases from V and 2 bases from J; bases unmatched to any gene: 6. Here the CDR3 reads CASSPRGGAGANVLTF. The DNA of the CDR3 is TGTGCCAGCAGCCCCCGGGGAGGGGCTGGGGCCAACGTCCTGACTTTC.

The rearrangement joins TRBV28 to TRBJ2-3; D remains unclear. Deletions cut 7 bases from V and 1 base from J, with 9 bases between. Germline V gene sequence: CDR1 MDHEN, CDR2 SYDVKM. This CDR3 has 13 residues. This CDR3 reads CASIPWGTDTQYF. CDR3 bases: TGTGCCAGCATCCCTTGGGGCACAGATACGCAGTATTTT.

The chain uses TRBV9 and TRBJ2-6; 8 bases are shared with TRBD1. J was trimmed by 0 bases and V by 0 bases; bases with no gene match: 8. CDR3 length equals 19 residues. Germline V gene sequence: CDR1 SGDLS, CDR2 YYNGEE. Here the CDR3 DNA reads TGTGCCAGCAGCGTAGATGGGACAGGCCGTCGCTCTGGGGCCAACGTCCTGACTTTC. This translates into CASSVDGTGRRSGANVLTF. The full variable domain, completed using reference TRBV9 and TRBJ2-6, is DSGVTQTPKHLITATGQRVTLRCSPRSGDLSVYWYQQSLDQGLQFLIQYYNGEERAKGNILERFSAQQFPDLHSELNLSSLELGDSALYFCASSVDGTGRRSGANVLTFGAGSRLTVL.

To note about this clone: Distinct nucleotide sequences in the sample also encode this CDR3. This rearrangement joins TRBV11-3 to TRBJ2-5; D possibly corresponds to TRBD2 (6 bases). Germline assignment: CDR1 SGHNT and CDR2 YENEEA. Trimming removed 5 bases at V and 2 bases at J, with 12 bases between. This CDR3 region has 14 residues. Here the CDR3 DNA reads TGTGCCAGCAGCCCCGGGGGAGCGCAAGAGACCCAGTACTTC. Its translation: CASSPGGAQETQYF.